A selection of T cell receptor beta chains follows, all from one sample in a study of blood T cell repertoires in COVID-19. TCRdb's table, derived via immunoSEQ multiplex PCR, lists solely in-frame clones and lacks some. The table lists approximately 260,000 clones, 75% to 90% of them singletons. Material for sequencing was peripheral blood. The receptors stem from a woman aged 55-70 years with active or convalescent COVID-19. Both conserved end residues are part of each CDR3.

V gene	J gene	CDR3 protein
TRBV7-2	TRBJ2-3	CASSFERGTTDTQYF
TRBV5-1	TRBJ2-1	CASSLTRSGHNEQFF
TRBV18	TRBJ2-7	CASSPGNSYEQYF
TRBV4-2	TRBJ2-3	CASSQGRPRGDTPSTDTQYF
TRBV7-9	TRBJ2-3	CASSLGTSWDTQYF
TRBV30	TRBJ1-1	CAWIPTTRPEAEAFF
TRBV19	TRBJ2-1	CASSVLLVGDTEQFF
TRBV14	TRBJ1-6	CASSQGGLGSPLHF
TRBV19	TRBJ2-7	CASSISGGGSYEQYF
TRBV19	TRBJ1-2	CASSTGPGGDYGYTF
TRBV10-3	TRBJ1-6	CAISENRGNSPLHF
TRBV3-1/TRBV3-2	TRBJ2-3	CASSQTPGGLAGTTDTQYF
TRBV2	TRBJ1-2	CASSGQGWGYTF
TRBV5-5	TRBJ1-5	CASSLRVSQGDQPQHF
TRBV5-3	TRBJ1-5	CARSPTGTKHF
TRBV7-2	TRBJ2-1	CASRPVLRGYHEQFF
TRBV18	TRBJ2-7	CASSPGAGSYEQYF
TRBV30	TRBJ1-1	CAWQKRVNTEAFF
TRBV3-1/TRBV3-2	TRBJ1-2	CASSQSDSGYTF
TRBV9	TRBJ1-6	CASSVAWGQGGALHF
TRBV11-2	TRBJ1-2	CASSLTDRGNYGYTF
TRBV4-1	TRBJ1-4	CASSLGGEDEKLFF
TRBV7-9	TRBJ1-1	CASSLLGGWGNTEAFF
TRBV2	TRBJ1-5	CASRSGSSEGNQPQHF
TRBV5-1	TRBJ2-3	CASKAGSTDTQYF
TRBV30	TRBJ2-2	CASSSSANTGELFF
TRBV5-1	TRBJ2-1	CASSLISQSYNEQFF
TRBV27	TRBJ1-6	CASSLSSGLGSPLHF
TRBV19	TRBJ2-2	CASSPPGGGNTGELFF
TRBV27	TRBJ1-1	CASSHPRVGRTEAFF
TRBV4-3	TRBJ1-1	CASSHATGGRNTEAFF
TRBV19	TRBJ1-2	CASSTLGQTELYGYTF
TRBV7-3	TRBJ1-6	CASSDRTGGSRLHF